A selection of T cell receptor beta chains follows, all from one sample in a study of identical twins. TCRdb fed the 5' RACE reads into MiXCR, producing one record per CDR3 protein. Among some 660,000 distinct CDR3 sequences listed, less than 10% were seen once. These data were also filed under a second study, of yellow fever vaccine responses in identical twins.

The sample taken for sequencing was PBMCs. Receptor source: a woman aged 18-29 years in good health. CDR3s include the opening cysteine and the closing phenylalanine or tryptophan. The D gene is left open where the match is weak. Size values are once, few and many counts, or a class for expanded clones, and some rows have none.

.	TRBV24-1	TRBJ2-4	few	CATSGGQQDLAKNIQYF	TGTGCCACCAGCGGCGGACAGCAAGATTTAGCCAAAAACATTCAGTACTTC
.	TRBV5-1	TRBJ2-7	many	CASSLTGDSYEQYF	TGCGCCAGCAGCTTGACGGGGGACTCCTACGAGCAGTACTTC
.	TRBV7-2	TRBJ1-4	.	CASSYSLFNEKLFF	TGTGCCAGCAGCTATAGCCTATTTAATGAAAAACTGTTTTTT
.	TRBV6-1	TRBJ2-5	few	CASSQGRVPQETQYF	TGTGCCAGCAGTCAGGGAAGGGTGCCCCAAGAGACCCAGTACTTC
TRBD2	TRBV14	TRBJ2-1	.	CASSHLPAASGSNEQFF	TGTGCCAGCAGCCACCTACCTGCGGCTAGCGGGAGTAATGAGCAGTTCTTC
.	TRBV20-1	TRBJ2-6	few	CSASYGTLNVLTF	TGCAGTGCTAGCTACGGAACGCTCAACGTCCTGACTTTC
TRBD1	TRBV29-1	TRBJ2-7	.	CSVTTGVLEQYF	TGCAGCGTTACTACAGGGGTCTTAGAGCAGTACTTC
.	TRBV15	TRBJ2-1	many	CATSRGVVDSTVYNEQFF	TGTGCCACCAGCAGAGGGGTCGTCGACTCGACTGTCTACAATGAGCAGTTCTTC
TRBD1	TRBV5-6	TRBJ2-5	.	CASSLAPWGTGEETQYF	TGTGCCAGCAGCTTGGCCCCCTGGGGGACAGGGGAAGAGACCCAGTACTTC
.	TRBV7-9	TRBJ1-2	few	CASSSPGSYGYTF	TGTGCCAGCAGCTCGCCGGGGAGTTATGGCTACACCTTC
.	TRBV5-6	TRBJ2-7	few	CASSLVADPYEQYF	TGTGCCAGCAGCTTGGTAGCGGACCCCTACGAGCAGTACTTC
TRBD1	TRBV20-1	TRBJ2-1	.	CSAKQGDSYNEQFF	TGCAGTGCTAAACAGGGGGACTCCTACAATGAGCAGTTCTTC
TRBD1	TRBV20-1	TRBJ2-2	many	CSAQDRGYFGELFF	TGCAGTGCGCAGGACAGGGGGTATTTCGGGGAGCTGTTTTTT
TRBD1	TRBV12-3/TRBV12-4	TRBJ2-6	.	CASRGGGFWDRSSGANVLTF	TGTGCCAGCAGGGGTGGGGGGTTCTGGGACAGGTCCTCTGGGGCCAACGTCCTGACTTTC
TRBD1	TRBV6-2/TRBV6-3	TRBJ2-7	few	CASRTDRRETDEQYF	TGTGCCAGCAGAACGGACAGGCGTGAAACGGACGAGCAGTACTTC
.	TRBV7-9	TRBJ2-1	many	CASSLLSPISNEQFF	TGTGCCAGCAGCTTATTGAGTCCCATTTCCAATGAGCAGTTCTTC
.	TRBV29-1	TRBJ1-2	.	CSVRTANYGYTF	TGCAGCGTGCGGACAGCTAACTATGGCTACACCTTC
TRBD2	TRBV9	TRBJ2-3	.	CASSVEASGGPAADTQYF	TGTGCCAGCAGCGTAGAAGCTAGCGGGGGGCCAGCGGCAGATACGCAGTATTTT
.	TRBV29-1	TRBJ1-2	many	CSVFSPTQQGVFYTF	TGCAGCGTTTTCTCCCCAACCCAACAGGGTGTGTTCTACACCTTC
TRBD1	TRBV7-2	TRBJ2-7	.	CASSGRTGDYEQYF	TGTGCCAGCAGCGGGCGGACAGGGGACTACGAGCAGTACTTC
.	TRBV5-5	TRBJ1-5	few	CASRRAGSSNQPQHF	TGTGCCAGCAGAAGGGCAGGGTCTAGCAATCAGCCCCAGCATTTT
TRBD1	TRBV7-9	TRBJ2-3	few	CASSPGQDTDTQYF	TGTGCCAGCAGCCCGGGACAGGACACAGATACGCAGTATTTT
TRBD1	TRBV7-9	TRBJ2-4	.	CASSKEDRVNIQYF	TGTGCCAGCAGCAAAGAGGACAGGGTAAACATTCAGTACTTC
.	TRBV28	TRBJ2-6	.	CASSPHTRDSGSGANVLTF	TGTGCCAGCAGTCCTCATACACGGGACAGCGGGTCTGGGGCCAACGTCCTGACTTTC
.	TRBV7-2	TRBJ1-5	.	CASSVRGDSNQPQHF	TGTGCCAGCAGCGTAAGAGGGGACAGCAATCAGCCCCAGCATTTT
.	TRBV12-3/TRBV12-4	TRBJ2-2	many	CASSFPQPATGELFF	TGTGCCAGCAGTTTTCCACAACCGGCCACCGGGGAGCTGTTTTTT
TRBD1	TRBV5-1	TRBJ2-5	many	CASSLDRVKETQYF	TGTGCCAGCAGTTTGGACAGGGTCAAAGAGACCCAGTACTTC
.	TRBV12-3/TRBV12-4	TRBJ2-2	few	CATRPGLNTGELFF	TGTGCCACCAGGCCGGGTCTGAACACCGGGGAGCTGTTTTTT